These 21 T cell receptor beta chains share one sample of origin, sequenced in a study of beta chain features in type 1 diabetes. Points from the study as a whole: People with Type 1 diabetes carried modestly yet significantly shorter TCRB CDR3s in all four CD4+ subsets.

Expressed TCRB transcripts were sequenced after all isolated RNA was converted to cDNA. TCRdb's copy holds only in-frame clones and misses some; the assay was immunoSEQ multiplex PCR. The data hold about 650,000 clones, with around 11% observed a single time. No antigen has been assigned to these receptors. Sequenced input: naive CD4+ T cells from blood. These receptors originate from a man aged 25 to 40 with type 1 diabetes.

The V gene is TRBV18, the J gene TRBJ1-2; a weak D match, TRBD1 (6 bases). Germline V CDR1 and CDR2: KGHSH, LQKENI. CDR3 size: 14 residues. Trimming removed 3 bases at V and 2 bases at J, with 10 bases between. The CDR3 coding sequence is TGTGCCAGCTCACCGGACGGACAGAACTATGGCTACACCTTC. It codes for CASSPDGQNYGYTF.

V and J are TRBV7-9 and TRBJ1-1, with a tentative D call TRBD1 (5 bases). The CDR3 runs to 15 residues. V was clipped by 4 bases and J by 1 base, with 13 bases between them. The germline CDR1 and CDR2 sequences are SEHNR and FQNEAQ (reference sequence). The DNA of the CDR3 is TGTGCCAGCAGCTCCCTGGGAGGGACGAACACTGAAGCTTTCTTT. This sequence encodes CASSSLGGTNTEAFF.

J is TRBJ2-7 and V is TRBV5-1; D call uncertain. In germline, CDR1 is SGHRS, CDR2 YFSETQ. Trimming pared 2 bases from V and 5 bases from J, leaving 8 bases between. The CDR3 contains 12 residues. CDR3 sequence reads: CASSFGSDEQYF. Written as DNA, the CDR3 is TGCGCCAGCAGCTTCGGGTCTGACGAGCAGTACTTC.

This clone showed up just a few times. The chain carries TRBV19 and TRBJ1-6; D gene ambiguous. Trimming pared 8 bases from V and 7 bases from J, leaving 12 bases between. CDR3 length equals 13 residues. The germline V gene encodes CDR1 LNHDA and CDR2 SQIVND (reference sequence). The CDR3 sequence: CASQEGRNSPLHF. The CDR3 DNA reads TGTGCCAGTCAGGAGGGAAGGAATTCACCCCTCCACTTT.

This clone has only a few counts. The V call is TRBV6-1, the J call TRBJ2-1; D might be TRBD1 (6 bases). V lost 10 bases, J lost 14 bases, and 21 bases lay in between. The germline gives CDR1 MNHNS, CDR2 SASEGT. The length of the CDR3 is 12 residues. The CDR3 DNA follows: TGTGCCACCCGAGGGGGTAGCTCCCCAGAGTTCTTC. Translation: CATRGGSSPEFF.

This rearrangement joins TRBV7-8 to TRBJ1-3; D unclear. CDR3 size: 15 residues. The V gene's germline CDR1 is SGHVS and CDR2 FQNEAQ. Trimming removed 8 bases from V and 4 bases from J, with 18 bases in between. The CDR3: CASQRTFGVGNTIYF. The CDR3, as DNA: TGTGCCAGCCAAAGGACTTTCGGAGTCGGAAACACCATATATTTT.

This clone was counted a few times. The chain recombines TRBV28 with TRBJ2-7; 9 bases match TRBD1. Germline-derived CDR1 and CDR2 are MDHEN and SYDVKM. V was pared by 5 bases and J by 4 bases, with 9 bases of the junction left unmatched. The CDR3 is 15 residues long. CDR3 nucleotide sequence: TGTGCCAGCAGTCCACCGACAGGGGGAAGGTACGAGCAGTACTTC. This translates into CASSPPTGGRYEQYF.

The CDR3 coding sequence is TGTGCCAGCAGAGAAACGGGTCTGAACACTGAAGCTTTCTTT. It specifies CASRETGLNTEAFF. This chain joins TRBV6-4 and TRBJ1-1; D uncertain. CDR1 and CDR2 from the germline V gene are MRHNA and SNTAGT. V was trimmed by 6 bases and J by 0 bases, leaving 11 bases between them. The CDR3 sequence is 14 residues long.

This CDR3 is CAISGAGRFDYGYTF. DNA for the CDR3: TGTGCCATCAGTGGGGCAGGGAGGTTTGACTATGGCTACACCTTC. The gene calls are TRBV10-3 and TRBJ1-2; D might be TRBD1 (5 bases). This CDR3 has 15 residues. Germline loops: CDR1 ENHRY, CDR2 SYGVKD. The V end was cut by 4 bases, the J end by 3 bases, with 15 bases between.

V is TRBV27 and J is TRBJ1-2, with D perhaps TRBD1 (5 bases). Trimming removed 6 bases from V and 7 bases from J, with 18 bases in between. The CDR3 totals 14 residues. Germline V CDR1 and CDR2: MNHEY, SMNVEV (reference sequence). CDR3 protein: CASSSPGAGPGYTF. CDR3 in DNA: TGTGCCAGCAGCTCACCTGGGGCGGGTCCTGGCTACACCTTC.

This clone turned up a few times. DNA of the CDR3: TGTGCCAGCAGTCTCCCGACTAGCGGTCCCTACGAGCAGTACTTC. This translates into CASSLPTSGPYEQYF. The chain employs TRBV28 and TRBJ2-7, with 9 bases that match TRBD2. The CDR3 is 15 residues long. After removal of 5 bases from V and 2 bases from J, the junction contained 7 bases not matched to a gene. The germline gives CDR1 MDHEN, CDR2 SYDVKM.

This clone has ten or more counts. This chain connects TRBV5-6 to TRBJ1-4; D is unresolved. The CDR3 totals 14 residues. Per germline, CDR1 SGHDT and CDR2 YYEEEE. V lost 4 bases and J lost 4, with 11 bases in between. For the CDR3, the DNA is TGTGCCAGCAGCCCCCGATTAGGTAATGAAAAACTGTTTTTT. Its translation: CASSPRLGNEKLFF.

The chain uses TRBV9 and TRBJ2-7; 8 nucleotides align to TRBD1. The J segment lost 3 bases and the V segment lost 0 bases, leaving 5 bases of the junction unmatched. Per germline, CDR1 SGDLS and CDR2 YYNGEE. This CDR3 contains 15 residues. The CDR3 sequence is CASSVDDRGNYEQYF. CDR3 nucleotides: TGTGCCAGCAGCGTAGACGACAGGGGCAACTACGAGCAGTACTTC.

This chain connects TRBV18 to TRBJ2-2; D perhaps matches TRBD2 (5 bases). V lost 3 bases, J lost 3 bases, and 17 bases lay in between. Per the germline V gene, CDR1 is KGHSH and CDR2 is LQKENI. This CDR3 is built from 17 residues. The DNA for the CDR3 is TGTGCCAGCTCACCGGGAGAGGGAAGATACGACACCGGGGAGCTGTTTTTT. As protein: CASSPGEGRYDTGELFF.

This clone was counted a few times. The chain is built from TRBV21-1 and TRBJ2-1; TRBD1 is the table's D call, not checked against the DNA. TRBV21-1 is a pseudogene locus. This CDR3 is 12 amino acids long. DNA of the CDR3: TGTGCCAGCATCCCCAGTTTGAATGAGCAGTTCTTC. Translation: CASIPSLNEQFF.

This clone was found a few times. This sequence joins TRBV9 and TRBJ2-7; tentative D call: TRBD2 (7 bases). The CDR3 extends over 15 amino acids. Trimming took 0 bases from V and 6 from J, leaving 16 bases between them. The germline gives CDR1 SGDLS, CDR2 YYNGEE. CDR3 in amino acids: CASSVEGRGAAEQYF. The DNA for the CDR3 is TGTGCCAGCAGCGTAGAAGGGAGGGGGGCGGCCGAGCAGTACTTC.

The chain links TRBV9 to TRBJ2-6; no clear D. Germline loops: CDR1 SGDLS, CDR2 YYNGEE. The CDR3 sequence is 16 residues long. Trimming removed 2 bases from V and 0 bases from J, with 9 bases in between. CDR3 sequence: CASSVDGPSGANVLTF. The CDR3 region has the DNA TGTGCCAGCAGCGTGGACGGACCCTCTGGGGCCAACGTCCTGACTTTC.

The CDR3 reads CASSKRGGSNEKLFF. The CDR3 bases are TGTGCCAGTAGTAAAAGAGGAGGATCTAATGAAAAACTGTTTTTT. This chain uses TRBV19 with TRBJ1-4, with D hard to call. Germline V gene lookup returns CDR1 LNHDA and CDR2 SQIVND (reference sequence). This CDR3 contains 15 residues. Trimming left V 4 bases short and J 3 bases short, with 12 bases between. The full variable domain, completed using reference TRBV19 and TRBJ1-4, is DGGITQSPKYLFRKEGQNVTLSCEQNLNHDAMYWYRQDPGQGLRLIYYSQIVNDFQKGDIAEGYSVSREKKESFPLTVTSAQKNPTAFYLCASSKRGGSNEKLFFGSGTQLSVL.

This clone turned up a few times. The chain couples TRBV7-9 to TRBJ1-5; tentative D call: TRBD1 (6 bases). The V end was cut by 1 base, the J end by 2 bases, with 12 bases between. Germline CDR1 reads SEHNR; CDR2 reads FQNEAQ (reference sequence). This CDR3 is 16 amino acids long. The CDR3 DNA sequence: TGTGCCAGCAGCTTAGACAGGGACAACGGCAATCAGCCCCAGCATTTT. Its protein product is CASSLDRDNGNQPQHF. Combining the CDR3 with reference TRBV7-9 and TRBJ1-5 gives the whole variable domain DTGVSQNPRHKITKRGQNVTFRCDPISEHNRLYWYRQTLGQGPEFLTYFQNEAQLEKSRLLSDRFSAERPKGSFSTLEIQRTEQGDSAMYLCASSLDRDNGNQPQHFGDGTRLSIL.

The sample holds a few counts of this clone. This rearrangement joins TRBV19 to TRBJ1-2; a possible D gene is TRBD1 (6 bases). CDR1 is LNHDA, CDR2 SQIVND, per germline (reference sequence). Trimming removed 4 bases at V and 5 bases at J, with 11 bases between. The CDR3 contains 13 residues. The CDR3 region has the DNA TGTGCCAGTAGTACGGACAGCTCATATGGCTACACCTTC. Its protein product is CASSTDSSYGYTF. Full variable domain (rest looked up from reference TRBV19 and TRBJ1-2): DGGITQSPKYLFRKEGQNVTLSCEQNLNHDAMYWYRQDPGQGLRLIYYSQIVNDFQKGDIAEGYSVSREKKESFPLTVTSAQKNPTAFYLCASSTDSSYGYTFGSGTRLTVV.

The V call is TRBV9, the J call TRBJ1-5; D unresolved. The CDR3 runs to 13 residues. V was pared by 0 bases and J by 3 bases, with 4 bases between. Looked up from germline, CDR1 is SGDLS and CDR2 is YYNGEE. CDR3 DNA: TGTGCCAGCAGCGTAGCTGTCAATCAGCCCCAGCATTTT. It is translated as CASSVAVNQPQHF.